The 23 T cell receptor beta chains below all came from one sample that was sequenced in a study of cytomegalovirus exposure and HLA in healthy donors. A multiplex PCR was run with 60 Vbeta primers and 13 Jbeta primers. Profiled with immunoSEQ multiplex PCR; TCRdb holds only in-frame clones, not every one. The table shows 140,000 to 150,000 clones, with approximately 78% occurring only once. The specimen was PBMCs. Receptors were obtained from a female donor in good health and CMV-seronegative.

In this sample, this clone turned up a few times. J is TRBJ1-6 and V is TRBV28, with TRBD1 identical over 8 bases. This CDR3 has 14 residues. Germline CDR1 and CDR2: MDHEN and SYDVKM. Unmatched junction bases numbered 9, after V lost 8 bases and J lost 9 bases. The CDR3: CASLPGQVISPLHF. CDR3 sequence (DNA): TGTGCCAGCCTCCCGGGACAGGTGATTTCACCCCTCCACTTT.

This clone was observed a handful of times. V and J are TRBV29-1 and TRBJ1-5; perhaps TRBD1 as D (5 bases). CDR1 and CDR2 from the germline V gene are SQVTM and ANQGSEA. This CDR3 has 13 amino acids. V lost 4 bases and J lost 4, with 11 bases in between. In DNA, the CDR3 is TGCAGCGTTGCCACAGGTTGGAATCAGCCCCAGCATTTT. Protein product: CSVATGWNQPQHF.

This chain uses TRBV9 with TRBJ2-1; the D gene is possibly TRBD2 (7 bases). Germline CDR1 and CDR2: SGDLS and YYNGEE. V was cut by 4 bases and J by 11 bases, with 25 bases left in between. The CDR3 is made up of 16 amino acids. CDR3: CASSTRGGPLNGKQFF. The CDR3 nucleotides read TGTGCCAGCAGCACCCGCGGGGGCCCCCTCAACGGGAAGCAGTTCTTC.

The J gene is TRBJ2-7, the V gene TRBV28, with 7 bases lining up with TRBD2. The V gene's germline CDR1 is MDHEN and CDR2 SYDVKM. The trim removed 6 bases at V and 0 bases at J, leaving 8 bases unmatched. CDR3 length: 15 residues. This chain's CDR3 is CASRPSGMSSYEQYF. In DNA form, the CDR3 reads TGTGCCAGCAGGCCCAGCGGGATGAGCTCCTACGAGCAGTACTTC.

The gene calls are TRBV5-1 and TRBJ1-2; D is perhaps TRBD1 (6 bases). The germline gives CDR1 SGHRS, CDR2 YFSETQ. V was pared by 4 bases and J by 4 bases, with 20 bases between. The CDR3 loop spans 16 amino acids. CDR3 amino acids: CASSPPVGGRSYGYTF. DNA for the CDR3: TGCGCCAGCAGCCCGCCAGTCGGGGGGCGCAGCTATGGCTACACCTTC.

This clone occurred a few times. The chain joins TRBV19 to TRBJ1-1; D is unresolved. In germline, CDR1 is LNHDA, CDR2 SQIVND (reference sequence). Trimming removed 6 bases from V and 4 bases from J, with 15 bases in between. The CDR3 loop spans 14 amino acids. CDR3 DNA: TGTGCCAGTAGCCGGTCCTCCACGAGCACTGAAGCTTTCTTT. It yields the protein CASSRSSTSTEAFF.

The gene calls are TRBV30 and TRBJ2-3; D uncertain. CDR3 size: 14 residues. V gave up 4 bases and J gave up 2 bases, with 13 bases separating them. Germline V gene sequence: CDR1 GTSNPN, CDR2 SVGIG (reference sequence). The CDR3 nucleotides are TGTGCCTGGATAAGCCCCCTTTACACAGATACGCAGTATTTT. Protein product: CAWISPLYTDTQYF.

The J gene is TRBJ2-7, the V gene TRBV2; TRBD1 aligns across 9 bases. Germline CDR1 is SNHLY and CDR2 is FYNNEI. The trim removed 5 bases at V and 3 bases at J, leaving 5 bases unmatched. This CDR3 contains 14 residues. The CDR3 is CASSPGQGYYEQYF. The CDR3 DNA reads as TGTGCCAGCAGTCCGGGACAGGGATACTACGAGCAGTACTTC.

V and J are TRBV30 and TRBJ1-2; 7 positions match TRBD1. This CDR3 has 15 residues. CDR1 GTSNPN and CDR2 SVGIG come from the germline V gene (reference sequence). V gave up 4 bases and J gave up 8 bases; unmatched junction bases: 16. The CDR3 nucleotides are TGTGCCTGGACCCCATCTGACAGGGTAAAAAAAGGCTACACCTTC. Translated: CAWTPSDRVKKGYTF.

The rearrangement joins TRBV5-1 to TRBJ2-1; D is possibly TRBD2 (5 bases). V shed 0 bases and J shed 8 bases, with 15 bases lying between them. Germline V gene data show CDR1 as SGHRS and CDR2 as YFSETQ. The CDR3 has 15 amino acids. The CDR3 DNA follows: TGCGCCAGCAGCTTGGTAGGTCGGGGAATCGATGAGCAGTTCTTC. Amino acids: CASSLVGRGIDEQFF.

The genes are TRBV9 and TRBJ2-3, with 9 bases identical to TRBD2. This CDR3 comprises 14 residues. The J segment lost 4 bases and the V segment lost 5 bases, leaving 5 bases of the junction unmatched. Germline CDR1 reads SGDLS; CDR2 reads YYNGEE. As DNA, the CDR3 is TGTGCCAGCAGTTATAGCGGGAGCGCAGATACGCAGTATTTT. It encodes CASSYSGSADTQYF. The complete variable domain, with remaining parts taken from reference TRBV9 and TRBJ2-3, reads DSGVTQTPKHLITATGQRVTLRCSPRSGDLSVYWYQQSLDQGLQFLIQYYNGEERAKGNILERFSAQQFPDLHSELNLSSLELGDSALYFCASSYSGSADTQYFGPGTRLTVL.

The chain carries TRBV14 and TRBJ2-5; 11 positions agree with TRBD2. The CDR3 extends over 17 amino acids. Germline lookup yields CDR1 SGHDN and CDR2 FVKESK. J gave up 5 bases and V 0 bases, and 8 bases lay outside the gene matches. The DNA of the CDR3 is TGTGCCAGCAGCCAAGACAGCCTAGCGGGAGGTTGGGAGACCCAGTACTTC. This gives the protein CASSQDSLAGGWETQYF.

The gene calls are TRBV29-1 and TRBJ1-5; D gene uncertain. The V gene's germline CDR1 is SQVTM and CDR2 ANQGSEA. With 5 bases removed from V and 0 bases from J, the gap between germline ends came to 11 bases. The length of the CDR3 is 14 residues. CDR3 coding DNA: TGCAGCGTTAGGAACAGATCTAGCAATCAGCCCCAGCATTTT. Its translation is CSVRNRSSNQPQHF. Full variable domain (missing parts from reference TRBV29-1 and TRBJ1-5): SAVISQKPSRDICQRGTSLTIQCQVDSQVTMMFWYRQQPGQSLTLIATANQGSEATYESGFVIDKFPISRPNLTFSTLTVSNMSPEDSSIYLCSVRNRSSNQPQHFGDGTRLSIL.

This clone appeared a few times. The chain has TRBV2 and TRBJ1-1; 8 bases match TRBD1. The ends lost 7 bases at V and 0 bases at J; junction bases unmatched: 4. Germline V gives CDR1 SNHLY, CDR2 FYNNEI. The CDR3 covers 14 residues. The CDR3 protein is CASTRTGLNTEAFF. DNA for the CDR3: TGTGCCAGCACACGGACAGGGCTGAACACTGAAGCTTTCTTT.

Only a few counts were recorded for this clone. The CDR3 reads CASSQEGLAGETYNEQFF. The CDR3 nucleotides are TGCGCCAGCAGCCAAGAGGGACTAGCGGGGGAGACCTACAATGAGCAGTTCTTC. V usage is TRBV4-3 and J usage is TRBJ2-1, with 14 positions matching TRBD2. Germline CDR1 reads LGHNA; CDR2 reads YSLEER. This CDR3 contains 18 residues. V shed 0 bases, J shed 2 bases, and the junction held 3 bases outside the gene matches.

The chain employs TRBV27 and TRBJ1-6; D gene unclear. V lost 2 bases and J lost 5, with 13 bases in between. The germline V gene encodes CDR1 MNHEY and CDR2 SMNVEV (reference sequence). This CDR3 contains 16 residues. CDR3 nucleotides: TGTGCCAGCAGTTTAGAATCCGGTACCCATAATTCACCCCTCCACTTT. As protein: CASSLESGTHNSPLHF.

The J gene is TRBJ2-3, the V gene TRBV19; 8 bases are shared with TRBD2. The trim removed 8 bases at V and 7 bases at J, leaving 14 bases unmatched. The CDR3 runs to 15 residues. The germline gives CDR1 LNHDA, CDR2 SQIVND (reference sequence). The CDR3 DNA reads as TGTGCCAGTGCAGTAGGTGGGACTAGAATCCATACGCAGTATTTT. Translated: CASAVGGTRIHTQYF.

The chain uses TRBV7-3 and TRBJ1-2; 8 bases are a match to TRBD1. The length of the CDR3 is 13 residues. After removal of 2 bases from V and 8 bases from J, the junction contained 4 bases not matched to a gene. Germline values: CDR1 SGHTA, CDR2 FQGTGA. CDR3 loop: CASSLRQGAGYTF. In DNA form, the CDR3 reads TGTGCCAGCAGCTTACGTCAGGGGGCGGGCTACACCTTC.

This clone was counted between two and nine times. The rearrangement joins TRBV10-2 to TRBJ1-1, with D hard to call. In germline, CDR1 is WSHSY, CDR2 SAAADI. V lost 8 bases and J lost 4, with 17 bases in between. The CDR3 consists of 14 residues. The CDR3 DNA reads TGCGCCAGCCGAACTTATGCCCCGGGCACTGAAGCTTTCTTT. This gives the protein CASRTYAPGTEAFF.

In DNA, the CDR3 is TGCGCCAGCAGCCAAGCGGGACTGGAAAGTTACGAGCAGTACTTC. This encodes CASSQAGLESYEQYF. The rearrangement joins TRBV4-3 to TRBJ2-7; TRBD2 is a possible D gene (6 bases). This CDR3 spans 15 amino acids. The V end lost 1 base, the J end lost 4 bases, and 14 bases lay between the germline ends. The V gene's germline CDR1 is LGHNA and CDR2 YSLEER.

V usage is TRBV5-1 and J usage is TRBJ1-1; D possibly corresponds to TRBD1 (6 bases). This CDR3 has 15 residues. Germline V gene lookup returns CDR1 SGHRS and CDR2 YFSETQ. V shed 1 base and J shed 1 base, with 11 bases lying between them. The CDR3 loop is CASSLLGHENTEAFF. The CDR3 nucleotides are TGCGCCAGCAGCTTGTTGGGACATGAGAACACTGAAGCTTTCTTT.

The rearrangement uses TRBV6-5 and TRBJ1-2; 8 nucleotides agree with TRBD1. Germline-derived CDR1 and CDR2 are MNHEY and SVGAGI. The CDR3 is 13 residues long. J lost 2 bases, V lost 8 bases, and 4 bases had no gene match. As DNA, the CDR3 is TGTGCCAGCTCGGACAGGGCAAACTATGGCTACACCTTC. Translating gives CASSDRANYGYTF.

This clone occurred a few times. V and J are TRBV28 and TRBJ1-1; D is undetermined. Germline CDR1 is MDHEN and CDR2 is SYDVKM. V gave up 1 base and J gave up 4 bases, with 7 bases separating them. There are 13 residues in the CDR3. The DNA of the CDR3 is TGTGCCAGCAGTTTATTTGTCGGCACTGAAGCTTTCTTT. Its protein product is CASSLFVGTEAFF.